The rows below give T cell receptor beta chains drawn from one sample of a study of blood T cell repertoires in COVID-19. Some clones are missing from TCRdb's copy, which holds only in-frame ones; the method was immunoSEQ multiplex PCR. The data hold over 85,000 clones, with 87% observed a single time. The specimen was peripheral blood. These receptors originate from a human donor in a cohort sampled during active COVID-19. Each CDR3 is given without its conserved first and last residue.

V gene,CDR3 length,CDR3 protein
TRBV11-2,11,ASSLETDRVYT
TRBV18,13,ASSPQEGAGKTQY
TRBV7-2,13,ASSQGALATLAQY
TRBV9,12,ASSVGTGNNEQF
TRBV7-2,13,ASTPRTGGSYEQY
TRBV2,11,ASKVRANQPQH
TRBV10-1,13,ASSAGLPGGETQY
TRBV19,11,ASSPGQENEQF
TRBV6-2/TRBV6-3,13,ASSFASGSTDTQY
TRBV12-5,14,ASGVNLLAGVGELF
TRBV6-2/TRBV6-3,13,ASSSTGVSQETQY
TRBV25-1,13,ASSGGWGRFYEQY
TRBV4-1,12,ASSQDHGNQPQH
TRBV5-1,13,ASRGDSTMSDTQY
TRBV9,13,ASSVESGFSYEQY
TRBV24-1,14,ATSDYQAGRTDTQY
TRBV19,12,ASTVSSGANVLT
TRBV28,14,ASSLPGVSPHYGYT
TRBV11-2,12,ASSSTAVNTEAF
TRBV30,11,ARDVQGTDTQY
TRBV5-4,13,ASSPRDSMNTEAF
TRBV19,11,ASSINRDETQY
TRBV27,12,ASSFPPGTGELF
TRBV11-3,12,ASSSRGGSGEQF
TRBV20-1,9,SEVRGNEQF
TRBV7-3,12,ASSYGQGADTQY
TRBV19,11,GVSGNVYNEQF
TRBV24-1,14,ATSDPSEGVAGEQF
TRBV3-1/TRBV3-2,14,ASSQLGRGSSYEQY
TRBV10-3,12,AISESGGQETQY
TRBV6-6,13,ASSPTRTGAEGYT
TRBV19,14,ASCRLAGVGGGELF
TRBV5-1,11,ASSPGQGDGYT
TRBV27,10,ASSPMHNEQF
TRBV30,12,AWGRRQSQETQY
TRBV3-1/TRBV3-2,13,ASSQDAQGAYGYT
TRBV5-1,14,ASSLVGGRSGSPLH
TRBV27,15,ASSSNPRGPANEKLF
TRBV7-2,13,ASSRGGDGNQPQH
TRBV6-5,14,ASSYDSGSGTGELF
TRBV9,15,ASSSSGGGRSTDTQY
TRBV6-5,11,ASSDRVDGEQY
TRBV30,12,ACSGDRGWTEAF
TRBV9,12,ASSEGGPNYGYT
TRBV5-5,12,ASSTGSGNEKLF
TRBV28,13,ASSSQAGKGTEAF
TRBV18,11,ASSPSNTGELF
TRBV9,13,ASSPGGGRWNEQF
TRBV18,13,ASSRGQGNTDTQY
TRBV7-9,11,ASSPDFTTEAF
TRBV30,11,AWSKRRADTQY
TRBV4-1,18,ASSQVAPDLSSTGANVLT